Below, 2 T cell receptor beta chains from the same sample are listed, as sequenced in a study of T cell repertoires in cytomegalovirus infection. TCRdb reprocessed the reads via MiXCR and lists one record per CDR3 protein. The data contain about 230,000 distinct CDR3 sequences, over 20% of them singletons. The material sequenced was CD8+ T cells from PBMCs. The receptor source for this set is a human donor in good health (CMV status not recorded). Some clones in this sample may be carry-over from other donors' samples.

The chain recombines TRBV14 with TRBJ2-1; D remains ambiguous. Trimming shortened V by 7 bases and J by 6 bases, and 19 bases separated the two germline ends. Germline V lookup: CDR1 SGHDN, CDR2 FVKESK. The CDR3 is made up of 15 amino acids. For the CDR3, the DNA is TGTGCCAGCACCCAGGAGTCCCGGCCATTCAATGAGCAGTTCTTC. Translating it yields CASTQESRPFNEQFF.

The V call is TRBV9, the J call TRBJ2-7, with 7 bases lining up with TRBD2. V shed 4 bases, J shed 5 bases, and the junction held 3 bases outside the gene matches. The CDR3 length is 12 residues. Germline assignment: CDR1 SGDLS and CDR2 YYNGEE. CDR3 DNA: TGTGCCAGCAGCCCGAGCGGGGACGAGCAGTACTTC. Translated: CASSPSGDEQYF. Looking up the rest from reference TRBV9 and TRBJ2-7 gives the full variable domain: DSGVTQTPKHLITATGQRVTLRCSPRSGDLSVYWYQQSLDQGLQFLIQYYNGEERAKGNILERFSAQQFPDLHSELNLSSLELGDSALYFCASSPSGDEQYFGPGTRLTVT.